The clone carrying this T cell receptor beta chain occurred once. Sequencing used immunoSEQ multiplex PCR; TCRdb keeps in-frame clones, though not all of them. The sample holds 450,000 to 500,000 clones; about 84% are singletons and the top ten take roughly 13%. This record comes from a study of shared clonotypes between healthy human individuals. Germline V CDR1 and CDR2: SGHVS, FNYEAQ. This CDR3 comprises 16 residues. The ends lost 4 bases at V and 2 bases at J; junction bases unmatched: 10. Source material: PBMCs. This TCR derives from a woman aged 40 to 55 in good health. Some clones in this sample may be carry-over from other donors' samples. The chain carries TRBV7-6 and TRBJ2-5; the match to TRBD1 covers 7 bases. The CDR3 loop reads CASSSPLPGQQETQYF. The CDR3 DNA reads as TGTGCCAGCAGCTCCCCCCTCCCGGGACAGCAAGAGACCCAGTACTTC.